This record concerns one T cell receptor beta chain sequence. The CDR3 runs 15 residues. Per the germline V gene, CDR1 is SGHTA and CDR2 is FQGNSA. V trimming: 1 base; J trimming: 6 bases; junction bases outside the gene matches: 8. The sample originates from a study of blood T cell repertoires in COVID-19. As for the study in general: T cells, B-cell-depleted T cells, or PBMCs provided the cDNA or gDNA that served as material.

This table comes from immunoSEQ multiplex PCR, and its TCRdb copy is limited to in-frame clones, with some not included. The sample consists of 75,000 to 100,000 clones, roughly 80% of them appearing once. The J gene is TRBJ2-7, the V gene TRBV7-2; 8 bases are a match to TRBD2. This clonotype was sampled from a man aged 55 to 70 with acute or convalescent COVID-19. Sequencing used peripheral blood. CDR3 region: CASSLVQSGSGEQYF. CDR3 nucleotide sequence: TGTGCCAGCAGCTTAGTTCAAAGCGGGAGCGGCGAGCAGTACTTC.